This T cell receptor beta chain was identified during a study of CD8 T cells in Susac syndrome (dated by TCRdb to about 2019). Broadly, across the study: The study used repertoire sequencing to test whether antigen drove CD8+ T cell activation and differentiation in Susac syndrome. The study compared CD8+ T cell repertoire clonality among 12 healthy donors, about 14 Susac syndrome patients and fewer than 19 multiple sclerosis patients.

V is cut back by 1 base and J by 3 bases, with 6 bases in the junction unmatched. Measured from the cysteine to the phenylalanine, the CDR3 is 15 residues long. CDR3 DNA is the only sequence kept; it has 45 bases, read in frame from the first base. The germline V gene supplies CDR1 LGHNA and CDR2 YSLEER. RNA was extracted with the RNeasy kit and roughly 0.45 to 1 ug was reverse transcribed using random hexamers. TCR beta CDR3 regions were amplified with the immunoSEQ multiplex PCR assay covering 54 Vbeta and 13 Jbeta segments. PCR amplification bias was corrected by using a synthetic template baseline for primer optimization and computational correction. For the original study's pipeline: Reads were annotated to V, D and J genes per IMGT and analyzed with immunoSEQ Analyzer, keeping only productive sequences. To calculate clonality, Shannon entropy was normalized by log2 of the number of productive unique sequences and then subtracted from one. For each patient and control, public and private clones were evaluated within the 100 most prevalent clones. Clones were defined as Susac-specific when absent from the healthy and MS cohorts, from over a thousand published viral clones and from other ImmuneACCESS disease sequences. In-frame beta chains were kept once TCRdb had trimmed the public reads at Q25 with fastp and called clones with MiXCR. CDR3 protein sequences are deduplicated, and each keeps its most common genes and DNA. Here the V and J calls rest on TCRdb's processing, not on the authors' analysis. This sample gives about 290,000 distinct CDR3 sequences in total; 89% of them show up just once. More than 0.15% of the sample lies in the top ten.

General study outcomes and caveats: The TCR sequencing and HLA analysis was acknowledged to have included a relatively small number of individuals.

Peripheral blood CD8+ and CD4+ T cells from healthy donors, Susac syndrome patients and multiple sclerosis patients were profiled by high-throughput TCR beta sequencing. The multiple sclerosis controls were treatment-naive patients whose relapsing-remitting disease, either stable or active, fulfilled the revised McDonald criteria. Bulk CD8+ and CD4+ T cells were purified by magnetic negative isolation, while CD8+ TEMRA cells were enriched using FACS. Blood was drawn into EDTA tubes, processed within 24 hours, and PBMCs were isolated by density gradient centrifugation. PBMCs destined for TCR sequencing were cryopreserved in liquid nitrogen and later thawed in a 37 °C water bath. The sorted or isolated CD4+, CD8+ and CD8+ TEMRA cells reached a purity of at least 90%. As regards this clonotype: Its antigen is not yet known. One base away there is no much larger clone; base qualities are not given.

The chain is encoded by TRBV4-3 joined to TRBJ2-7; 7 middle bases align to TRBD2. This sequence originates from a human donor with multiple sclerosis. Sequenced material: CD8+ T cells from PBMCs. The DNA sequence is TGCGCCAGCAGCCAAGTTTCGGGAGGAGACTACGAGCAGTACTTC. This is translated as CASSQVSGGDYEQYF.